Listed below are T cell receptor beta chains from one sample, sequenced in a study of T cell changes during pregnancy in multiple sclerosis. Generated by immunoSEQ multiplex PCR, the TCRdb table keeps only in-frame clones and is missing some. The sample has just under 45,000 clones; approximately 96% are singletons. Sequenced here: peripheral blood, sampled in the second trimester of pregnancy. The receptors were sampled from a female donor with multiple sclerosis, enrolled in a pregnancy study. Each CDR3 is given with its conserved first and last residue. The listing skips clone size in some rows; elsewhere it reads once, few, many or a size class.

v_gene,j_gene,abundance,CDR3aa
TRBV5-1,TRBJ2-3,-,CASSTTTSGGTDTQYF
TRBV7-9,TRBJ1-4,-,CASSPLTGNEKLFF
TRBV18,TRBJ2-2,-,CASSPGTSGANTGELFF
TRBV7-8,TRBJ1-2,-,CASSLGSGGRGARLGGYTF
TRBV4-2,TRBJ2-7,-,CASNTGQGESYEQYF
TRBV18,TRBJ1-3,-,CASSPPGQGNTIYF
TRBV5-5,TRBJ2-7,-,CASSLGGGTPSSYEQYF
TRBV4-3,TRBJ2-1,-,CASSRGVLASGGARNEQFF
TRBV11-2,TRBJ1-1,-,CASSVLREAFF
TRBV7-2,TRBJ1-2,-,CASSSNRDASNYGYTF
TRBV5-4,TRBJ1-4,-,CASSFGQGANEKLFF
TRBV7-9,TRBJ2-1,-,CASSAPGLRDNEQFF
TRBV30,TRBJ2-3,-,CAWTSGSTDTQYF
TRBV7-9,TRBJ1-5,-,CASSLALGQGIYSNQPQHF
TRBV19,TRBJ2-6,-,CAIGPQLGVVSGANVLTF
TRBV9,TRBJ2-1,-,CASSVGQFSYNEQFF
TRBV9,TRBJ2-7,-,CASSVGQGLWEQYF
TRBV16,TRBJ2-1,-,CASSSRRGGSGGEQFF
TRBV2,TRBJ2-2,-,CASRLRADSHTGELFF
TRBV6-5,TRBJ2-3,-,CASSSGRQGRTDTQYF
TRBV7-3,TRBJ1-2,-,CASSVNREGGYTF
TRBV19,TRBJ1-6,-,CASSSGQGGNNSPLHF
TRBV18,TRBJ1-1,-,CASSPWQGTPNTEAFF
TRBV28,TRBJ2-3,-,CASSPGQITDTQYF
TRBV7-3,TRBJ2-2,-,CASSSFGTSGGAGTGELFF
TRBV5-8,TRBJ2-1,-,CASSLASLSYNEQFF
TRBV7-7,TRBJ2-7,-,CASSLRTGVGEQYF
TRBV4-2,TRBJ2-5,-,CASSQDPRRGHGTQYF
TRBV15,TRBJ1-6,-,CATSRDVGTGYNSPLHF
TRBV6-6,TRBJ2-3,-,CASGGTSGSPDTQYF
TRBV18,TRBJ1-5,once,CASSPSLDRTYGPQHF
TRBV28,TRBJ2-1,-,CASSWGTSGEQFF
TRBV6-6,TRBJ2-7,-,CASSSPGQGATYEQYF
TRBV7-9,TRBJ2-3,-,CASSSTGGAQYF
TRBV6-6,TRBJ1-6,once,CASSYSSTNSPLHF
TRBV28,TRBJ1-5,-,CASTVGNQPQHF
TRBV2,TRBJ1-2,-,CASSLWGGGNYGYTF
TRBV5-1,TRBJ2-7,-,CASTGIGEQYF
TRBV9,TRBJ1-4,-,CASSTSGRTGGAEKLFF
TRBV19,TRBJ1-2,-,CATTGGGRTNYGYTF
TRBV15,TRBJ1-5,-,CATSRDPSWDISNQPQHF
TRBV9,TRBJ2-7,-,CASSVGSDWEQYF